Presented here are 12 T cell receptor beta chains from one specimen sequenced in a study of OX40 agonist ivuxolimab in advanced cancers. This table comes from immunoSEQ multiplex PCR, and its TCRdb copy is limited to in-frame clones, with some not included. The repertoire holds about 70,000 clones, approximately 87% seen once, with 6% to 7.5% in the top ten. The sample in question was CD4+ or CD8+ T cells sorted from blood, obtained in a trial of the OX40 agonist ivuxolimab. These receptors were taken from an adult with an advanced solid tumor such as melanoma, head and neck, liver or kidney cancer.

The chain links TRBV19 to TRBJ2-7; the D gene is possibly TRBD1 (5 bases). Trimming removed 2 bases from V and 2 bases from J, with 10 bases in between. There are 14 residues in the CDR3. The V gene's germline CDR1 is LNHDA and CDR2 SQIVND (reference sequence). In DNA form, the CDR3 reads TGTGCCAGTAGTATAACAGGTTCAACCTACGAGCAGTACTTC. This sequence encodes CASSITGSTYEQYF.

The chain employs TRBV29-1 and TRBJ2-7; D is tentatively TRBD1 or TRBD2 (6 bases each). Germline V lookup: CDR1 SQVTM, CDR2 ANQGSEA. The CDR3 extends over 17 amino acids. The germline V and J ends were trimmed by 7 bases and 2 bases, with 27 bases remaining between them. CDR3 in amino acids: CSGLPLGHRDFAYEQYF. In DNA form, the CDR3 reads TGCAGCGGCCTACCCCTGGGACACCGGGACTTCGCCTACGAGCAGTACTTC.

This chain joins TRBV4-3 and TRBJ1-3, with a tentative D call TRBD1 (6 bases). The CDR3 extends over 15 amino acids. Germline CDR1 is LGHNA and CDR2 is YSLEER. Trimming left V 0 bases short and J 8 bases short, with 14 bases between. The CDR3 DNA follows: TGCGCCAGCAGCCAAGATTACGGGGGCTTAGACACCATATATTTT. This codes for CASSQDYGGLDTIYF.

J is TRBJ2-7 and V is TRBV7-3; tentatively, D is TRBD2 (6 bases). Deletions cut 5 bases from V and 5 bases from J, with 16 bases between. The CDR3 length is 14 residues. The germline V gene has CDR1 SGHTA and CDR2 FQGTGA. DNA of the CDR3: TGTGCCAGCAGCCGATGGGGCGGGAACGACGAGCAGTACTTC. It codes for CASSRWGGNDEQYF.

This clone showed up just once. The J gene is TRBJ2-7, the V gene TRBV5-1; TRBD1 matches at 9 bases. V shed 4 bases, J shed 3 bases, and the junction held 5 bases outside the gene matches. The CDR3 is made up of 14 amino acids. Germline values: CDR1 SGHRS, CDR2 YFSETQ. The CDR3 nucleotides are TGCGCCAGCAGCGAGGGACAGGGATTCTACGAGCAGTACTTC. Protein: CASSEGQGFYEQYF.

This clone was picked up one time. The rearrangement joins TRBV5-1 to TRBJ1-1, with D perhaps matching TRBD1 (5 bases). From germline, CDR1 is SGHRS and CDR2 YFSETQ. The CDR3 covers 15 residues. Trimming took off 0 bases at V and 1 base at J, with 10 bases between the two ends. The CDR3 here is CASSLGGIRNTEAFF. DNA for the CDR3: TGCGCCAGCAGCTTGGGGGGCATCCGGAACACTGAAGCTTTCTTT.

This chain links TRBV11-3 with TRBJ2-5; D is possibly TRBD1 (5 bases). The J call may be wrong; the DNA end is better matched by TRBJ2-7. Germline V gives CDR1 SGHNT, CDR2 YENEEA. CDR3 length: 13 amino acids. CDR3 region: CASSLTATYEQYF. CDR3 DNA sequence: TGTGCCAGCAGCTTGACAGCCACCTACGAGCAGTACTTC.

The rearrangement links TRBV28 to TRBJ2-7; TRBD1 or TRBD2 may be the D gene (5 bases each). Germline CDR1 reads MDHEN; CDR2 reads SYDVKM. V was trimmed by 1 base and J by 3 bases, leaving 16 bases between them. The CDR3 spans 16 residues. The CDR3: CASSLLGTVGVYEQYF. In DNA, the CDR3 is TGTGCCAGCAGTTTATTGGGGACCGTCGGGGTCTACGAGCAGTACTTC.

The chain has TRBV7-6 and TRBJ1-2, with D unresolved. V was shortened by 5 bases and J by 4 bases, with 8 bases between the two germline ends. This CDR3 has 12 amino acids. Germline-derived CDR1 and CDR2 are SGHVS and FNYEAQ. The CDR3 sequence: CASSKDTYGYTF. CDR3 sequence (DNA): TGTGCCAGCAGCAAAGACACCTATGGCTACACCTTC.

The rearrangement links TRBV11-1 to TRBJ2-7; 8 positions agree with TRBD1. The CDR3 length is 14 residues. V lost 2 bases to trimming and J lost 6 bases; unmatched junction nucleotides: 6. From germline, CDR1 is SGHAT and CDR2 FQDESV (reference sequence). The CDR3 spells CASSLSRTGIEQYF. The DNA of the CDR3 is TGTGCCAGCAGCTTATCCAGGACAGGGATCGAGCAGTACTTC. The full variable domain, in which reference TRBV11-1 and TRBJ2-7 provide the parts outside the CDR3, is EAEVAQSPRYKITEKSQAVAFWCDPISGHATLYWYRQILGQGPELLVQFQDESVVDDSQLPKDRFSAERLKGVDSTLKIQPAELGDSAMYLCASSLSRTGIEQYFGPGTRLTVT.

The chain employs TRBV5-1 and TRBJ2-1; D may be TRBD1 or TRBD2 (5 bases each). V was trimmed by 4 bases and J by 7 bases, leaving 12 bases between them. This CDR3 region has 13 residues. Germline CDR1 SGHRS, CDR2 YFSETQ. In DNA form, the CDR3 reads TGCGCCAGCAGCCGGGACGTGCTTAATGAGCAGTTCTTC. The encoded protein is CASSRDVLNEQFF.

The chain links TRBV28 to TRBJ2-1, with a possible D match to TRBD2 (7 bases). V gave up 2 bases and J gave up 10 bases, with 12 bases separating them. This CDR3 is 13 amino acids long. Germline values: CDR1 MDHEN, CDR2 SYDVKM. The CDR3, as DNA: TGTGCCAGCAGTTTAACGCGGGGGCAGGAGCAGTTCTTC. It yields the protein CASSLTRGQEQFF. Combining the CDR3 with reference TRBV28 and TRBJ2-1 gives the whole variable domain DVKVTQSSRYLVKRTGEKVFLECVQDMDHENMFWYRQDPGLGLRLIYFSYDVKMKEKGDIPEGYSVSREKKERFSLILESASTNQTSMYLCASSLTRGQEQFFGPGTRLTVL.